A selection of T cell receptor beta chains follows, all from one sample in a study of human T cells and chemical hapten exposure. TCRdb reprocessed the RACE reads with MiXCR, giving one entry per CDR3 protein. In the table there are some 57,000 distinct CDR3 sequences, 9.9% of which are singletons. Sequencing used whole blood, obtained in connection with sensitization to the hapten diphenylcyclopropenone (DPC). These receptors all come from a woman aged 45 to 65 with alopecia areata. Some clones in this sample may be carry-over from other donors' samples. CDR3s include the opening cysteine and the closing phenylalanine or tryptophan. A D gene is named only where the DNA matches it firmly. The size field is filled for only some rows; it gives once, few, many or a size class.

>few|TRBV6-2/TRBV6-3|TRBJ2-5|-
TGTGCCAGCAGTTCGGTCGGGCTCCAAGAGACCCAGTACTTC
CASSSVGLQETQYF
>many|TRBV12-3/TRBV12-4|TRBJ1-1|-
TGTGCCAGCAGTTTCGGCAGGGGAGAAGCTTTCTTT
CASSFGRGEAFF
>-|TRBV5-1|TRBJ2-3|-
TGCGCCAGCAGCTTGGTCTTTGGGAAATGGCTCACAGATACGCAGTATTTT
CASSLVFGKWLTDTQYF
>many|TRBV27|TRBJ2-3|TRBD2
TGTGCCAGCACATCAGCGGGGGGGACCACAGATACGCAGTATTTT
CASTSAGGTTDTQYF
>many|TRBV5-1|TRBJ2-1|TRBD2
TGCGCCAGCGGTTCTAGCGGGAATAACAATGAGCAGTTCTTC
CASGSSGNNNEQFF
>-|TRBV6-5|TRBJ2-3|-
TGTGCCAGCAGTTATAATCAGGATAATCCCGGCACAGATACGCAGTATTTT
CASSYNQDNPGTDTQYF
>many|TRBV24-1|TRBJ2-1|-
TGTGCCACCAGTGGGGACCCCCCTGCCGGGAATGAGCAGTTCTTC
CATSGDPPAGNEQFF
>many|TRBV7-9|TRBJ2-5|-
TGTGCCAGCAGCTTTGGGGACACCAAGTCCAGGGAGACCCAGTACTTC
CASSFGDTKSRETQYF
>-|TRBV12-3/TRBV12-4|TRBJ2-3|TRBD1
TGTGCCAGCAGTTTAGCGCTGGCCCTGACAGGGGGGGACACAGATACGCAGTATTTT
CASSLALALTGGDTDTQYF
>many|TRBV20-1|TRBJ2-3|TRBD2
TGCAGTGCTCCCGGCCTTAGCGGGAGGGCAGATACGCAGTATTTT
CSAPGLSGRADTQYF
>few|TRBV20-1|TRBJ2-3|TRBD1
TGCAGTGCTCCCCGGCGGCAGGGGGTCACAGATACGCAGTATTTT
CSAPRRQGVTDTQYF
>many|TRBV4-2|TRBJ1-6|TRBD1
TGTGCCAGCAGCCAGGCTTCCGGGACAGGGTATTCACCCCTCCACTTT
CASSQASGTGYSPLHF
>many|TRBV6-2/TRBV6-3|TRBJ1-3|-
TGTGCCAGCAGCACCACAATCTCTGGAAACACCATATATTTT
CASSTTISGNTIYF
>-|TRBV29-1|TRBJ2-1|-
TGCAGCGTTTCGTCGGGGTCCTACAATGAGCAGTTCTTC
CSVSSGSYNEQFF
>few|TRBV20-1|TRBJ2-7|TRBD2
TGCAGTGCTAGAGATCGTCGGGGCCTAGCGGGTGCCTACGAGCAGTACTTC
CSARDRRGLAGAYEQYF
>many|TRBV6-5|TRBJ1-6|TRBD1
TGTGCCAGCGCAGAACAGGGGACTAATTCACCCCTCCACTTT
CASAEQGTNSPLHF
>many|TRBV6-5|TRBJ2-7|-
TGTGCCAGCAGTTACTCGAAGGCAGGGGCTTGGGACGAGCAGTACTTC
CASSYSKAGAWDEQYF
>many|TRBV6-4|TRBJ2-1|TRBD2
TGTGCCAGCAGTCTTCTAGCGGGAGCTTCCTATGAGCAGTTCTTC
CASSLLAGASYEQFF
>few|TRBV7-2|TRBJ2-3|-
TGTGCCAGCAGCCCAGGGACCGCCTCTCCTACAGATACGCAGTATTTT
CASSPGTASPTDTQYF
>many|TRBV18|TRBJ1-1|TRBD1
TGTGCCAGCTCACCCCAGGGGGCGCGAACTGAAGCTTTCTTT
CASSPQGARTEAFF
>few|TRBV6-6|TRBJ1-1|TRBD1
TGTGCCAGCAGCAACAGGGGGAAGAACACTGAAGCTTTCTTT
CASSNRGKNTEAFF
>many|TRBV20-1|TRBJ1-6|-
TGCAGTTCCCGGGAGATGAATTCACCCCTCCACTTT
CSSREMNSPLHF
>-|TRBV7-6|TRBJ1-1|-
TGTGCCAGCAGCTTAGAGGCGGGCGGTGGATACGAAGCTTTCTTT
CASSLEAGGGYEAFF
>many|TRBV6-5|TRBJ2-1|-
TGTGCCAGCAGTTACAGGACACCAAATTACAATGAGCAGTTCTTC
CASSYRTPNYNEQFF
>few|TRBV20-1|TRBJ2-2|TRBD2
TGCAGTGCTAGTAATGCGGGAGGAGGCACCGGGGAGCTGTTTTTT
CSASNAGGGTGELFF
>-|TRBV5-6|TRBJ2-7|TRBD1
TGTGCCAGCAGCTTACCGGGACAGGGGATTTCCTACGAGCAGTACTTC
CASSLPGQGISYEQYF
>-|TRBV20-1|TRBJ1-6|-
TGCAGTGCTAGAGATCCTGCGAGTAATTCACCCCTCCACTTT
CSARDPASNSPLHF
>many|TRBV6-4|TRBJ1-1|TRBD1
TGTGCCAGCAGGACAGGGACGAACACTGAAGCTTTCTTT
CASRTGTNTEAFF
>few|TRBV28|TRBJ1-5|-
TGTGCCAGCAGGACAGGATCCTGGCAGCCCCAGCATTTT
CASRTGSWQPQHF
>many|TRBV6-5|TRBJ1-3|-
TGTGCCAGCAGTTACTCGGTGGTTTCTGGAAACACCATATATTTT
CASSYSVVSGNTIYF
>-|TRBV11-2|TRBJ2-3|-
TGTGCCAGCAGCTTAGAGGCTTCGGGGGCGGGTGCAGATACGCAGTATTTT
CASSLEASGAGADTQYF
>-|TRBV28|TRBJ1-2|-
TGTGCCAGCAGAAACCACCAGGGTCTAACTGATGGCTACACCTTC
CASRNHQGLTDGYTF
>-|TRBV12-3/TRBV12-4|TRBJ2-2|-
TGTGCCGTGACAGCTCCGAACACCGGGGAGCTGTTTTTT
CAVTAPNTGELFF
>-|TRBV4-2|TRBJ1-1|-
TGTGCCAGCAGCCAAGAGTCAGCCATCGTGGGGGCTTTCTTT
CASSQESAIVGAFF
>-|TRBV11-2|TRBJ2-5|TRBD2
TGTGCCAGCAGCTTCCCCCTAGCGGGAACAGAGACCCAGTACTTC
CASSFPLAGTETQYF
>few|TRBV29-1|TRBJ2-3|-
TGCAGCGTTGACCGCGGGGGCGGCACAGATACGCAGTATTTT
CSVDRGGGTDTQYF
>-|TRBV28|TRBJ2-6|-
TGTGCCAGCAGCTCACGCGAAGGGGTAGGCTCTGGGGCCAACGTCCTGACTTTC
CASSSREGVGSGANVLTF
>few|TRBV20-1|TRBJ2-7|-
TGCAGTGCTAGCTCCGGACTACCCTACGAGCAGTACTTC
CSASSGLPYEQYF
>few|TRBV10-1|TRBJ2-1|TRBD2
TGCGCCAGCCCGACCGGCGGGAGGACCCACAATGAGCAGTTCTTC
CASPTGGRTHNEQFF
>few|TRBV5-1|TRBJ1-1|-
TGCGCCAGCAGCTTTTCGCAGAGGAACACTGAAGCTTTCTTT
CASSFSQRNTEAFF